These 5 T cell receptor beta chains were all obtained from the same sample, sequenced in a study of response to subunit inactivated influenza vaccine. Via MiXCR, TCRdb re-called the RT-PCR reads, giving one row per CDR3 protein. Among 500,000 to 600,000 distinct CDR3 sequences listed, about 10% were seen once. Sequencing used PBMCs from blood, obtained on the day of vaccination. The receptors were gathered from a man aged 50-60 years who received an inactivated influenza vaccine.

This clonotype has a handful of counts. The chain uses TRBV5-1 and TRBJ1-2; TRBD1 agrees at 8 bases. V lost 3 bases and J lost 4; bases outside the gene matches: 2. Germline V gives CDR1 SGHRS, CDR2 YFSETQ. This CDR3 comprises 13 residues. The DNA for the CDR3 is TGCGCCAGCAGCTATGACAGGGGCTATGGCTACACCTTC. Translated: CASSYDRGYGYTF.

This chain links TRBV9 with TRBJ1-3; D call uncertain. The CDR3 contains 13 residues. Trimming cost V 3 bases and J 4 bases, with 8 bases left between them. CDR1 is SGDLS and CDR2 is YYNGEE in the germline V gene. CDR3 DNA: TGTGCCAGCAGCGCTCCCCAGGGAAACACCATATATTTT. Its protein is CASSAPQGNTIYF.

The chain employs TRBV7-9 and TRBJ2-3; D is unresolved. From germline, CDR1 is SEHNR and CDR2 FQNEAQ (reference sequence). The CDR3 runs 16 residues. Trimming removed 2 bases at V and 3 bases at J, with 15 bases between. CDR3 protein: CASSLSQLFGTDTQYF. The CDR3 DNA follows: TGTGCCAGCAGCTTAAGCCAGTTGTTTGGGACAGATACGCAGTATTTT.

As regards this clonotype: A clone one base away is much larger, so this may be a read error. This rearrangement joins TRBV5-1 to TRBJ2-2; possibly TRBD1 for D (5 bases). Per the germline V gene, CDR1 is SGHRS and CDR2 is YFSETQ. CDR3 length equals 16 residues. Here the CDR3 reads CATSLPGSANTGELFF. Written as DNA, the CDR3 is TGCGCCACCAGCTTACCAGGGTCGGCAAACACCGGGGAGCTGTTTTTT.

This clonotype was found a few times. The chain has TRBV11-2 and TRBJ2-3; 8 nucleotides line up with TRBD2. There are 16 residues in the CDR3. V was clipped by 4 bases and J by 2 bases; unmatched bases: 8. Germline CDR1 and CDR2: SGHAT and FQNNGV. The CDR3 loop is CASSSSAGGPTDTQYF. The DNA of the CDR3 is TGTGCCAGCAGCTCGAGTGCGGGGGGCCCCACAGATACGCAGTATTTT.